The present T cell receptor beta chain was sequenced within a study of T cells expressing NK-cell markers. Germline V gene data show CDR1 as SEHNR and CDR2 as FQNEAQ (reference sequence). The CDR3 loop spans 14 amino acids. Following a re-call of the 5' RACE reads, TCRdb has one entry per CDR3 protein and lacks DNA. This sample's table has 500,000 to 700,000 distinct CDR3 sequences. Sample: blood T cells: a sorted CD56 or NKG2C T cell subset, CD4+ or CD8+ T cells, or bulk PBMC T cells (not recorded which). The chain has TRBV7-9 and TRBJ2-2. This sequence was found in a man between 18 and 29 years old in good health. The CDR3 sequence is CASSLAVRTGELFF. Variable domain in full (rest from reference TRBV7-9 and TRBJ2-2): DTGVSQNPRHKITKRGQNVTFRCDPISEHNRLYWYRQTLGQGPEFLTYFQNEAQLEKSRLLSDRFSAERPKGSFSTLEIQRTEQGDSAMYLCASSLAVRTGELFFGEGSRLTVL.